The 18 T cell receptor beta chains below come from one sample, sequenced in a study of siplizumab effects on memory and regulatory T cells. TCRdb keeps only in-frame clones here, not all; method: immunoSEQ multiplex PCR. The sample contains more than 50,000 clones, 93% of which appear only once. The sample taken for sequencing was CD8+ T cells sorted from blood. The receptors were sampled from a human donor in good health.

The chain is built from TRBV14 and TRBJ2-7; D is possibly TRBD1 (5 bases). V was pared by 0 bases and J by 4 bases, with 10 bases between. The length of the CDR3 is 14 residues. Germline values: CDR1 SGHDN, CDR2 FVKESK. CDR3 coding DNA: TGTGCCAGCAGCCAAGACCCAGGGATTTACGAGCAGTACTTC. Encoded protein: CASSQDPGIYEQYF.

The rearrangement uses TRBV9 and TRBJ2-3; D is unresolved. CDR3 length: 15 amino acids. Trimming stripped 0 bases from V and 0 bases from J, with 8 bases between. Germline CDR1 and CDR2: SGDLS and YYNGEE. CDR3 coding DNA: TGTGCCAGCAGCGTAGGCGGAATTAGCACAGATACGCAGTATTTT. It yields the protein CASSVGGISTDTQYF.

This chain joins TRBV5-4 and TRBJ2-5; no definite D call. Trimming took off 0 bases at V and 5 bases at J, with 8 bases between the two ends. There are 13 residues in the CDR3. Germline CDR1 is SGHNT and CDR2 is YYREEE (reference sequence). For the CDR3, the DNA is TGTGCCAGCAGCTTGGAAGGGCAGGAGACCCAGTACTTC. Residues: CASSLEGQETQYF.

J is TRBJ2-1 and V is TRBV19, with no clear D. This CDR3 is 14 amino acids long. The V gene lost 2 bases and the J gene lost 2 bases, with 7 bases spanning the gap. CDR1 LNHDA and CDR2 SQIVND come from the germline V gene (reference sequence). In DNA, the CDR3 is TGTGCCAGTAGTATAATGGGAACCTACAATGAGCAGTTCTTC. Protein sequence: CASSIMGTYNEQFF.

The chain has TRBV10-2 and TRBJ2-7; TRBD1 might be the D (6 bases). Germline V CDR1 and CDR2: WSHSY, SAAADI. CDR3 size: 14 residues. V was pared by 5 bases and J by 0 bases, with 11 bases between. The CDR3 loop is CASSSDRFSYEQYF. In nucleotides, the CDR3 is TGCGCCAGCAGTAGCGACAGGTTCTCCTACGAGCAGTACTTC.

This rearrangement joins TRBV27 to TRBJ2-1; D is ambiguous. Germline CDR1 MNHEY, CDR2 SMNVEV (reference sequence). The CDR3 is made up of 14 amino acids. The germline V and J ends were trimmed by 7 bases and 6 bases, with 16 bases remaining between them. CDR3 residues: CASIGLSAGNEQFF. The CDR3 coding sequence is TGTGCCAGCATCGGGCTATCTGCCGGCAATGAGCAGTTCTTC.

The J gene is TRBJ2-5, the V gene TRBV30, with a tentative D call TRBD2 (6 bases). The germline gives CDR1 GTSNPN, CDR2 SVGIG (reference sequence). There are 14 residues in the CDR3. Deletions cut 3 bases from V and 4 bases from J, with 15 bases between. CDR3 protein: CAWRPGSSLETQYF. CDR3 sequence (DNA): TGTGCCTGGAGGCCCGGGAGCTCATTAGAGACCCAGTACTTC.

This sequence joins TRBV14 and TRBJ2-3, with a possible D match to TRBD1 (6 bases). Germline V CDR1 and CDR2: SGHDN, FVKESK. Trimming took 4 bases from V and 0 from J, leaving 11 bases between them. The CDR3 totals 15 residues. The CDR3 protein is CASSPTGSSTDTQYF. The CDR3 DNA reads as TGTGCCAGCAGCCCGACAGGTTCGAGCACAGATACGCAGTATTTT.

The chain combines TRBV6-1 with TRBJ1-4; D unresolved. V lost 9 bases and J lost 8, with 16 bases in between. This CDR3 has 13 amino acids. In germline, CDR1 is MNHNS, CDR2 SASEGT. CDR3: CASVSGEGEKLFF. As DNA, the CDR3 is TGTGCCAGTGTTAGTGGGGAGGGCGAAAAACTGTTTTTT.

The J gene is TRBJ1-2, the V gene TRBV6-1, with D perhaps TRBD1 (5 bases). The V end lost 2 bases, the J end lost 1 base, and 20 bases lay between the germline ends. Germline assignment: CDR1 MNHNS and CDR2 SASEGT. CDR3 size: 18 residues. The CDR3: CASSESWRQGVFNYGYTF. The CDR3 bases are TGTGCCAGCAGTGAAAGCTGGAGGCAGGGAGTTTTTAACTATGGCTACACCTTC.

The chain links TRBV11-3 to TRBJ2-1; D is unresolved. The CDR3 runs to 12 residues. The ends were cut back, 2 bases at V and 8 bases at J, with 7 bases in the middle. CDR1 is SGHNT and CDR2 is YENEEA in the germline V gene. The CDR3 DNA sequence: TGTGCCAGCAGCTTAAATCCGCATGAGCAGTTCTTC. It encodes CASSLNPHEQFF. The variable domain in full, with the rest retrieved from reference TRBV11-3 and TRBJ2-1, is EAGVVQSPRYKIIEKKQPVAFWCNPISGHNTLYWYLQNLGQGPELLIRYENEEAVDDSQLPKDRFSAERLKGVDSTLKIQPAELGDSAVYLCASSLNPHEQFFGPGTRLTVL.

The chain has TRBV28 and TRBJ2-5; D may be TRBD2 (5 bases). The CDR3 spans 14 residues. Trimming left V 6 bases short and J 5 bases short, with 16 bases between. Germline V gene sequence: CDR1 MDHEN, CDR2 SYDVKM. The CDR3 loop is CASSEIATGETQYF. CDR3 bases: TGTGCCAGCAGCGAGATAGCGACGGGGGAGACCCAGTACTTC. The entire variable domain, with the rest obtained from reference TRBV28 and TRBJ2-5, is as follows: DVKVTQSSRYLVKRTGEKVFLECVQDMDHENMFWYRQDPGLGLRLIYFSYDVKMKEKGDIPEGYSVSREKKERFSLILESASTNQTSMYLCASSEIATGETQYFGPGTRLLVL.

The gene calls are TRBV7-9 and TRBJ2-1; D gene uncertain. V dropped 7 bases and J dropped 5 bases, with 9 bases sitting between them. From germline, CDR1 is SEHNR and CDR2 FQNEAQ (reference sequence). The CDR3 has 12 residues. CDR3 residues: CASTQSNNEQFF. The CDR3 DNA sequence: TGTGCCAGCACCCAATCGAACAATGAGCAGTTCTTC.

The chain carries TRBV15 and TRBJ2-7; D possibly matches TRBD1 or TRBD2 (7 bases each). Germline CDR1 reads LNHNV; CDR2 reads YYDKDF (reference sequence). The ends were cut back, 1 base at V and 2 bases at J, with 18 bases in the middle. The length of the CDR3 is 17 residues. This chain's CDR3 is CATSRAPWEGATYEQYF. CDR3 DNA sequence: TGTGCCACCAGCAGAGCCCCTTGGGAGGGGGCAACCTACGAGCAGTACTTC.

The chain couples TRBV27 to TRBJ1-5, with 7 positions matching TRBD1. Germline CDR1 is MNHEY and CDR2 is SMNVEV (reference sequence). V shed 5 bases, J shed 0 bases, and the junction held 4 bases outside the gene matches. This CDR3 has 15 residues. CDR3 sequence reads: CASSHGTASNQPQHF. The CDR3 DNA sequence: TGTGCCAGCAGTCACGGGACAGCTAGCAATCAGCCCCAGCATTTT.

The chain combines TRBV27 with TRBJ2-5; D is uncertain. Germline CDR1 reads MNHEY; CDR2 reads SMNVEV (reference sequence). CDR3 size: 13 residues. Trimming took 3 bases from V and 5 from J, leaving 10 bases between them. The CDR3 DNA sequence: TGTGCCAGCAGTTTTAGGGCCGGGGAGACCCAGTACTTC. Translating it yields CASSFRAGETQYF.

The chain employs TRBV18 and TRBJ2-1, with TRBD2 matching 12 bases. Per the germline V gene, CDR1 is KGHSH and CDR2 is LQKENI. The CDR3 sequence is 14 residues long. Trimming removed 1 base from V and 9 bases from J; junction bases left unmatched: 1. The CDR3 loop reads CASSPRLAGVEQFF. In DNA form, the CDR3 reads TGTGCCAGCTCACCACGACTAGCGGGAGTTGAGCAGTTCTTC.

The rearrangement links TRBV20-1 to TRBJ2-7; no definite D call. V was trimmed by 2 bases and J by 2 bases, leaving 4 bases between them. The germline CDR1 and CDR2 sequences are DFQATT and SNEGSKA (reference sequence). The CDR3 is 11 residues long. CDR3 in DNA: TGCAGTGCTAGAAGTGCCTACGAGCAGTACTTC. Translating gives CSARSAYEQYF.